The 7 T cell receptor beta chains presented below share a single source sample, sequenced in a study of graft-versus-host responses after intestinal transplantation. The antigens these receptors bind are not known. Profiled with immunoSEQ multiplex PCR; TCRdb holds only in-frame clones, not every one. The data show roughly 89,000 clones, around 90% seen once. This specimen was unstimulated CD4+ T cells sorted from spleen or lymph node cells, taken before intestinal transplant. The receptor source for this set is a human donor who received an intestinal transplant.

V usage is TRBV30 and J usage is TRBJ2-3, with D unresolved. Germline V gene data show CDR1 as GTSNPN and CDR2 as SVGIG (reference sequence). The CDR3 loop spans 17 amino acids. V was clipped by 0 bases and J by 4 bases, with 20 bases between them. CDR3 amino acids: CAWSVGRTSSQADTQYF. CDR3 sequence (DNA): TGTGCCTGGAGTGTAGGCCGAACTTCCAGCCAGGCAGATACGCAGTATTTT. Together with reference TRBV30 and TRBJ2-3, the CDR3 gives the full variable domain: SQTIHQWPATLVQPVGSPLSLECTVEGTSNPNLYWYRQAAGRGLQLLFYSVGIGQISSEVPQNLSASRPQDRQFILSSKKLLLSDSGFYLCAWSVGRTSSQADTQYFGPGTRLTVL.

This rearrangement joins TRBV28 to TRBJ1-6; 7 nucleotides align to TRBD1. This CDR3 has 16 residues. The V and J ends lost 6 bases and 5 bases, in that order; junction bases with no gene match: 10. CDR1 and CDR2 from the germline V gene are MDHEN and SYDVKM. DNA for the CDR3: TGTGCCAGCAGCCCCTTTGGGACAGATAATAATTCACCCCTCCACTTT. Amino acid sequence: CASSPFGTDNNSPLHF.

The rearrangement links TRBV6-6 to TRBJ2-5; D possibly corresponds to TRBD2 (5 bases). V was trimmed by 2 bases and J by 2 bases, leaving 15 bases between them. CDR1 and CDR2 (germline): MNHNY, SVGAGI (reference sequence). The CDR3 is 16 residues long. The CDR3 DNA reads TGTGCCAGCAGTTACGGTCTAGCCACCGCTCAAGAGACCCAGTACTTC. This sequence encodes CASSYGLATAQETQYF.

This chain joins TRBV19 and TRBJ2-1; 16 bases fit TRBD2. J lost 0 bases, V lost 9 bases, and 14 bases had no gene match. The CDR3 is made up of 20 amino acids. The germline V gene has CDR1 LNHDA and CDR2 SQIVND (reference sequence). CDR3 residues: CASQKGPGTSGRASYNEQFF. Here the CDR3 DNA reads TGTGCCAGCCAGAAGGGACCCGGGACTAGCGGGAGGGCCTCCTACAATGAGCAGTTCTTC.

This rearrangement joins TRBV14 to TRBJ2-7; D perhaps matches TRBD2 (6 bases). The CDR3 sequence is 15 residues long. CDR1 SGHDN and CDR2 FVKESK come from the germline V gene. V dropped 3 bases and J dropped 3 bases, with 15 bases sitting between them. In nucleotides, the CDR3 is TGTGCCAGCAGCCAGGAGGGGCACCCAGTCTACGAGCAGTACTTC. Protein: CASSQEGHPVYEQYF.

This chain uses TRBV25-1 with TRBJ2-1, with TRBD2 matching 8 bases. Germline assignment: CDR1 MGHDK and CDR2 SYGVNS. The CDR3 is 18 residues long. V lost 1 base, J lost 6 bases, and 14 bases stayed unmatched. The CDR3 sequence is CASSEFPSLGTRANEQFF. CDR3 DNA: TGTGCCAGCAGTGAATTCCCCTCCCTTGGGACTAGGGCCAATGAGCAGTTCTTC.

The chain carries TRBV2 and TRBJ2-5, with a tentative D call TRBD2 (5 bases). Germline V lookup: CDR1 SNHLY, CDR2 FYNNEI. Trimming took off 6 bases at V and 9 bases at J, with 17 bases between the two ends. The CDR3 runs 13 residues. The CDR3 loop is CASRTDARGAQYF. CDR3 nucleotide sequence: TGTGCCAGCAGGACGGACGCTCGGGGAGCCCAGTACTTC.